The 26 T cell receptor beta chains below all came from one sample that was sequenced in a study of blood T cells in healthy people across ages. Primed by a sample-barcoded 5' primer and a J-beta primer mix, a second PCR proceeded for about 7 to 11 cycles. TCRdb redid the calling of the 5' RACE reads with MiXCR, one entry per CDR3 protein. The table records around 900,000 distinct CDR3 sequences, just over 50% of them present only once. The sample taken for sequencing was blood. The receptor source for this set is a woman aged 55-70 years in good health.

This clonotype was counted only a few times. V and J are TRBV6-4 and TRBJ2-7; 7 positions match TRBD1. Germline CDR1 is MRHNA and CDR2 is SNTAGT. With 8 bases clipped from V and 6 bases from J, the junction kept 10 bases outside the gene matches. CDR3 length equals 13 residues. CDR3 coding DNA: TGTGCCAGCTCACGACAGGGCCCCTGCGAGCAGTACTTC. Its protein product is CASSRQGPCEQYF.

The chain carries TRBV12-3 or TRBV12-4 and TRBJ1-1, with D tentatively TRBD1 (5 bases). V gave up 4 bases and J gave up 1 base, with 16 bases separating them. CDR3 length: 16 amino acids. CDR3 sequence: CASSWSLSRANTEAFF. CDR3 sequence (DNA): TGTGCCAGCAGTTGGTCGTTGAGCAGGGCGAACACTGAAGCTTTCTTT.

J is TRBJ2-3 and V is TRBV18; 7 bases map to TRBD2. Germline V gene sequence: CDR1 KGHSH, CDR2 LQKENI. Trimming took 2 bases from V and 4 from J; bases not matched to a gene: 6. The CDR3 is 15 amino acids. CDR3 in DNA: TGTGCCAGCTCACCAACGGGGGGACGACCAGATACGCAGTATTTT. It translates to CASSPTGGRPDTQYF.

This clonotype was seen more than once but under ten times. At one end, the junction sequence differs from germline, possibly due to a read error. The chain has TRBV4-2 and TRBJ2-7, with no clear D. This CDR3 region has 13 residues. Looked up from germline, CDR1 is LGHNA and CDR2 is YNFKEQ. This chain's CDR3 is CDSSQANPLEQYF. The CDR3 bases are TGTGACAGCAGCCAAGCAAACCCCCTCGAGCAGTACTTC.

The rearrangement links TRBV5-1 to TRBJ2-6, with D hard to call. The V and J ends lost 3 bases and 0 bases respectively, with 7 bases between them. There are 15 residues in the CDR3. Germline V gene lookup returns CDR1 SGHRS and CDR2 YFSETQ. In DNA, the CDR3 is TGCGCCAGCAGCTCGTCCCTCTCTGGGGCCAACGTCCTGACTTTC. Residues: CASSSSLSGANVLTF.

The chain recombines TRBV12-3 or TRBV12-4 with TRBJ1-5; D is unresolved. V lost 6 bases to trimming and J lost 0 bases, with 6 bases between them. The CDR3 spans 13 residues. DNA for the CDR3: TGTGCCAGCAGGCTATATAGCAATCAGCCCCAGCATTTT. Amino acids: CASRLYSNQPQHF.

The chain links TRBV27 to TRBJ1-2, with 7 bases aligning to TRBD1. The CDR3 loop spans 13 amino acids. The V and J ends lost 5 bases and 4 bases, in that order; junction bases with no gene match: 4. Germline CDR1 and CDR2: MNHEY and SMNVEV (reference sequence). The CDR3 DNA sequence: TGTGCCAGCAGTGCAGGGGGGGGCTATGGCTACACCTTC. Translating gives CASSAGGGYGYTF.

This rearrangement joins TRBV14 to TRBJ2-5, with 13 bases fitting TRBD2. V lost 5 bases and J lost 4; bases outside the gene matches: 7. Germline V gives CDR1 SGHDN, CDR2 FVKESK. The CDR3 covers 16 residues. CDR3 bases: TGTGCCAGCAGCAGGACTAGCGGGAGTTTTTTAGAGACCCAGTACTTC. Its translation is CASSRTSGSFLETQYF.

The rearrangement uses TRBV20-1 and TRBJ2-4; 14 bases are a match to TRBD2. The last part of the DNA fits TRBJ2-7 better; the J call may be wrong. CDR3 length equals 17 residues. The germline gives CDR1 DFQATT, CDR2 SNEGSKA (reference sequence). CDR3 region: CSARDLKTSGRANEQYF. The CDR3 DNA reads TGCAGTGCTAGAGATCTTAAGACTAGCGGGAGGGCCAACGAGCAGTACTTC.

The rearrangement uses TRBV29-1 and TRBJ2-1, with 7 bases lining up with TRBD2. Looked up from germline, CDR1 is SQVTM and CDR2 is ANQGSEA. This CDR3 has 16 amino acids. The trim removed 5 bases at V and 6 bases at J, leaving 16 bases unmatched. DNA of the CDR3: TGCAGCGTTCGACTTGGGAGGACTAGTACGGGCAATGAGCAGTTCTTC. Encoded protein: CSVRLGRTSTGNEQFF.

This clonotype has a count of ten or more. The rearrangement uses TRBV4-1 and TRBJ2-7, with 8 bases aligning to TRBD2. Germline CDR1 is MGHRA and CDR2 is YSYEKL. The ends lost 1 base at V and 1 base at J; junction bases unmatched: 3. This CDR3 contains 15 residues. The CDR3 bases are TGCGCCAGCAGCCAAGGGTTAGCGGGATCCTACGAGCAGTACTTC. Amino acids: CASSQGLAGSYEQYF.

In this sample, this clonotype turned up once. The chain is built from TRBV7-2 and TRBJ2-3; unclear D gene. Trimming took off 5 bases at V and 2 bases at J, with 20 bases between the two ends. The CDR3 has 17 amino acids. The V gene's germline CDR1 is SGHTA and CDR2 FQGNSA. DNA of the CDR3: TGTGCCAGCAGCCCCCGGGTAGGCCTCTATCCCACAGATACGCAGTATTTT. It specifies CASSPRVGLYPTDTQYF.

V and J are TRBV28 and TRBJ1-5; 8 nucleotides agree with TRBD1. Germline V gene data show CDR1 as MDHEN and CDR2 as SYDVKM. The CDR3 has 15 amino acids. The V and J ends lost 4 bases and 4 bases, in that order; junction bases with no gene match: 6. CDR3 DNA: TGTGCCAGCAGTTACCTAAGACAGGGGAATCAGCCCCAGCATTTT. Amino acids: CASSYLRQGNQPQHF. Combining the CDR3 with reference TRBV28 and TRBJ1-5 gives the whole variable domain DVKVTQSSRYLVKRTGEKVFLECVQDMDHENMFWYRQDPGLGLRLIYFSYDVKMKEKGDIPEGYSVSREKKERFSLILESASTNQTSMYLCASSYLRQGNQPQHFGDGTRLSIL.

This sequence joins TRBV20-1 and TRBJ2-1, with TRBD2 matching over 15 bases. This CDR3 spans 14 amino acids. V lost 7 bases, J lost 10 bases, and 8 bases stayed unmatched. Germline V gives CDR1 DFQATT, CDR2 SNEGSKA (reference sequence). CDR3 sequence (DNA): TGCAGTGAATTGGTCGGGACTAGCGGGAGGGAGCAGTTCTTC. Translating it yields CSELVGTSGREQFF.

There are a few counts of this clonotype. This chain links TRBV29-1 with TRBJ2-5; 8 nucleotides line up with TRBD1. The J call may be faulty, since TRBJ2-7 better matches the DNA end. The length of the CDR3 is 13 residues. Looked up from germline, CDR1 is SQVTM and CDR2 is ANQGSEA. This chain's CDR3 is CSVGRTGLDEQYF. The CDR3 DNA reads as TGCAGCGTTGGGAGGACAGGGCTAGACGAGCAGTACTTC.

The chain carries TRBV11-2 and TRBJ2-5; no reliable D call. CDR1 is SGHAT, CDR2 FQNNGV, per germline. V was clipped by 0 bases and J by 5 bases, with 10 bases between them. CDR3 length equals 14 residues. This CDR3 reads CASSLDSWVETQYF. The DNA of the CDR3 is TGTGCCAGCAGCTTAGACAGTTGGGTGGAGACCCAGTACTTC.

Note on this clonotype: One end of the junction does not line up with germline, which may come from a read error. The CDR3 sequence: CAISESGQANHGYTF. The CDR3 nucleotides read TGTGCCATCAGTGAGTCGGGGCAAGCTAACCATGGCTACACCTTC. The chain recombines TRBV10-3 with TRBJ1-2; tentatively, D is TRBD1 (5 bases). CDR3 size: 15 residues. The germline CDR1 and CDR2 sequences are ENHRY and SYGVKD.

Remarks on this clonotype: The junction shows a germline mismatch at one end, possibly a read error. The rearrangement uses TRBV14 and TRBJ2-5; 10 positions agree with TRBD2. Looked up from germline, CDR1 is SGHDN and CDR2 is FVKESK. This CDR3 has 16 amino acids. The CDR3 DNA reads TGTGCCAGCAGCCAAGGAGCGGGAGGGCACAGAGAGACCCAGTGCTTC. Amino acids: CASSQGAGGHRETQCF.

The V gene is TRBV28, the J gene TRBJ2-1; D possibly corresponds to TRBD2 (7 bases). The CDR3 totals 16 residues. Germline V gene data show CDR1 as MDHEN and CDR2 as SYDVKM. V was cut by 8 bases and J by 3 bases, with 20 bases left in between. CDR3 DNA: TGTGCCAGCTCTGGGGGGGGGCGGGACTACTACAATGAGCAGTTCTTC. Translating gives CASSGGGRDYYNEQFF.

The genes are TRBV10-2 and TRBJ2-1; 9 bases agree with TRBD2. The CDR3 has 14 residues. Germline V lookup: CDR1 WSHSY, CDR2 SAAADI. V was pared by 6 bases and J by 9 bases, with 9 bases of the junction left unmatched. The CDR3 DNA is TGCGCCAGCAGGGATAGCGGGAGAGGGGCTGAGCAGTTCTTC. This encodes CASRDSGRGAEQFF.

This clonotype was detected a few times. This chain joins TRBV9 and TRBJ2-4; the match to TRBD1 covers 9 bases. V dropped 3 bases and J dropped 2; count of bases not matched to a gene: 15. Germline CDR1 reads SGDLS; CDR2 reads YYNGEE. The CDR3 has 19 residues. The CDR3 nucleotides read TGTGCCAGCAGCGCCCGGGACAGGGACCTAGAATTAACCAAAAACATTCAGTACTTC. Translated: CASSARDRDLELTKNIQYF.

This clonotype was seen only a few times. The chain recombines TRBV6-5 with TRBJ1-2, with no clear D. V was clipped by 3 bases and J by 2 bases, with 7 bases between them. Per the germline V gene, CDR1 is MNHEY and CDR2 is SVGAGI. This CDR3 has 13 residues. CDR3 protein: CASSYTGNYGYTF. CDR3 nucleotide sequence: TGTGCCAGCAGTTATACGGGGAACTATGGCTACACCTTC.

The table lists this clonotype with a few counts. The chain recombines TRBV10-3 with TRBJ2-7, with D possibly matching TRBD1 (6 bases). This CDR3 region has 13 residues. Per the germline V gene, CDR1 is ENHRY and CDR2 is SYGVKD. V was pared by 5 bases and J by 3 bases, with 11 bases between. The CDR3: CAISHRQDYEQYF. The DNA for the CDR3 is TGTGCCATCAGTCACAGACAGGACTACGAGCAGTACTTC.

This clonotype was counted between two and nine times. The genes are TRBV5-6 and TRBJ1-5; 7 bases match TRBD1. J lost 5 bases, V lost 3 bases, and 5 bases had no gene match. CDR1 is SGHDT, CDR2 YYEEEE, per germline. The CDR3 is 14 residues long. As DNA, the CDR3 is TGTGCCAGCAGCTGGTGGGACAGCCATCAGCCCCAGCATTTT. It codes for CASSWWDSHQPQHF.

In this sample, this clonotype turned up a few times. The chain links TRBV11-2 to TRBJ2-3, with D possibly matching TRBD2 (6 bases). Germline loops: CDR1 SGHAT, CDR2 FQNNGV. This CDR3 has 15 amino acids. V was shortened by 1 base and J by 6 bases, with 14 bases between the two germline ends. The CDR3, as DNA: TGTGCCAGCAGCTTAGCGGGAGAGGCGGGGGATACGCAGTATTTT. Translating it yields CASSLAGEAGDTQYF.

The V and J genes are TRBV7-3 and TRBJ1-1; D perhaps matches TRBD1 (6 bases). The germline CDR1 and CDR2 sequences are SGHTA and FQGTGA. The CDR3 extends over 13 amino acids. With 5 bases removed from V and 3 bases from J, the gap between germline ends came to 10 bases. The CDR3 sequence: CASSPRQDTEAFF. Written as DNA, the CDR3 is TGTGCCAGCAGCCCCCGACAGGACACTGAAGCTTTCTTT.